This T cell receptor (beta chain) was identified in a study of blood T cell repertoires in COVID-19. Deletions cut 6 bases from V and 2 bases from J, with 9 bases between. Germline V gives CDR1 SGHVS, CDR2 FQNEAQ. CDR3 length equals 13 residues. Cohorts were based on clinical histories the participants reported. All recovered Cohort 3 donors got two negative PCRs, got clearance, or saw symptom resolution. Methods used by the authors: Amplification of reference gene primers was used by the study to estimate nucleated cell counts. Profiled with immunoSEQ multiplex PCR; TCRdb holds only in-frame clones, not every one. That table supplies the V and J calls and clone size; D and trimming were determined from the DNA. This sample has just over 300,000 clones, with roughly 90% found just once. This clone appeared a single time.

The V call is TRBV7-8, the J call TRBJ2-3; D possibly corresponds to TRBD1 (6 bases). Sequences were obtained from PBMCs or T cells enriched from blood (not recorded which). This TCR came from a woman aged 40 to 50 who had recovered from COVID-19. As DNA, the CDR3 is TGTGCCAGCAGACAGGGTATCACAGATACGCAGTATTTT. Amino acids: CASRQGITDTQYF.